This is a list of T cell receptor beta chains from one sample in a study of cytomegalovirus exposure and HLA in healthy donors. Method: immunoSEQ multiplex PCR; TCRdb's copy keeps in-frame clones and lacks some. The sample carries approximately 95,000 clones, around 81% recorded once. What was sequenced was PBMCs. The receptor source for this set is a woman aged 65 to 85 in good health and CMV-seropositive. Each CDR3 is given with its conserved first and last residue. D genes are given only for firm matches. The size of a clone is reported for some rows only, either as once, few or many, or as a class for expanded clones.

clone_size: -; d_call: -; j_call: TRBJ2-7; v_call: TRBV7-2; cdr3_aa: CASSNRAPPYEQYF; cdr3_nt: TGTGCCAGCAGTAACAGGGCCCCCCCCTACGAGCAGTACTTC
clone_size: -; d_call: TRBD1; j_call: TRBJ1-5; v_call: TRBV15; cdr3_aa: CATSRASAGGYRNQPQHF; cdr3_nt: TGTGCCACCAGCAGAGCCAGCGCAGGGGGATATCGGAATCAGCCCCAGCATTTT
clone_size: -; d_call: TRBD2; j_call: TRBJ2-1; v_call: TRBV29-1; cdr3_aa: CSVEVGWREGRYEQFF; cdr3_nt: TGCAGCGTTGAAGTCGGGTGGCGGGAGGGCCGCTATGAGCAGTTCTTC
clone_size: -; d_call: TRBD2; j_call: TRBJ2-7; v_call: TRBV19; cdr3_aa: CASRAAGTSGYEQYF; cdr3_nt: TGTGCCAGTAGGGCCGCAGGGACTAGCGGCTACGAGCAGTACTTC
clone_size: -; d_call: -; j_call: TRBJ1-4; v_call: TRBV5-1; cdr3_aa: CASSPRGESVANEKLFF; cdr3_nt: TGCGCCAGCAGCCCGCGGGGCGAATCGGTAGCTAATGAAAAACTGTTTTTT
clone_size: few; d_call: -; j_call: TRBJ1-1; v_call: TRBV7-9; cdr3_aa: CASSPGVGIMNTEAFF; cdr3_nt: TGTGCCAGCAGCCCCGGGGTAGGAATCATGAACACTGAAGCTTTCTTT
clone_size: -; d_call: TRBD1; j_call: TRBJ2-7; v_call: TRBV6-6; cdr3_aa: CASSYQDRTYEQYF; cdr3_nt: TGTGCCAGCAGTTACCAGGACAGGACCTACGAGCAGTACTTC
clone_size: few; d_call: -; j_call: TRBJ2-2; v_call: TRBV21-1; cdr3_aa: CASSIQGLPRELFF; cdr3_nt: TGTGCCAGCAGCATTCAGGGGTTACCCCGGGAGCTGTTTTTT
clone_size: few; d_call: TRBD1; j_call: TRBJ2-7; v_call: TRBV11-2; cdr3_aa: CASTGGGLYEQYF; cdr3_nt: TGTGCCAGCACAGGGGGCGGTCTGTACGAGCAGTACTTC
clone_size: -; d_call: TRBD2; j_call: TRBJ2-2; v_call: TRBV10-3; cdr3_aa: CAISGYVGGSAGELFF; cdr3_nt: TGTGCCATCTCCGGTTACGTGGGAGGGAGCGCCGGGGAGCTGTTTTTT
clone_size: -; d_call: TRBD1; j_call: TRBJ1-5; v_call: TRBV7-2; cdr3_aa: CASSFQGAKQPQHF; cdr3_nt: TGTGCCAGCAGCTTCCAGGGGGCGAAACAGCCCCAGCATTTT
clone_size: -; d_call: -; j_call: TRBJ2-1; v_call: TRBV13; cdr3_aa: CASSLEGREVF; cdr3_nt: TGTGCCAGCAGCTTAGAGGGCAGGGAGGTCTTC
clone_size: -; d_call: TRBD2; j_call: TRBJ2-7; v_call: TRBV6-5; cdr3_aa: CASSYTRLAGGYEQYF; cdr3_nt: TGTGCCAGCAGTTACACGAGACTAGCGGGAGGGTACGAGCAGTACTTC
clone_size: -; d_call: TRBD1; j_call: TRBJ1-1; v_call: TRBV28; cdr3_aa: CASSPNRGEAFF; cdr3_nt: TGTGCCAGCAGTCCAAACAGGGGGGAAGCTTTCTTT
clone_size: -; d_call: TRBD2; j_call: TRBJ2-1; v_call: TRBV5-4; cdr3_aa: CASSLSTSGYYNEQFF; cdr3_nt: TGTGCCAGCAGCCTCTCGACTAGCGGATACTACAATGAGCAGTTCTTC
clone_size: -; d_call: -; j_call: TRBJ2-1; v_call: TRBV7-2; cdr3_aa: CASSSDGLGAYNEQFF; cdr3_nt: TGTGCCAGCAGCTCAGACGGACTTGGGGCCTACAATGAGCAGTTCTTC
clone_size: -; d_call: -; j_call: TRBJ1-1; v_call: TRBV10-3; cdr3_aa: CAISELGGNTEAFF; cdr3_nt: TGTGCCATCAGTGAATTAGGGGGGAACACTGAAGCTTTCTTT
clone_size: -; d_call: TRBD1; j_call: TRBJ2-5; v_call: TRBV27; cdr3_aa: CASSLWGQQETQYF; cdr3_nt: TGTGCCAGCAGTTTATGGGGACAGCAAGAGACCCAGTACTTC
clone_size: -; d_call: TRBD1; j_call: TRBJ1-1; v_call: TRBV2; cdr3_aa: CASSEGDRRNTEAFF; cdr3_nt: TGTGCCAGCAGTGAAGGGGACAGGCGAAACACTGAAGCTTTCTTT
clone_size: -; d_call: -; j_call: TRBJ1-4; v_call: TRBV28; cdr3_aa: CASSFPGSRREKLFF; cdr3_nt: TGTGCCAGCAGTTTCCCGGGGAGCCGGCGGGAAAAACTGTTTTTT
clone_size: -; d_call: TRBD1; j_call: TRBJ2-3; v_call: TRBV6-5; cdr3_aa: CASSYTDRVNTDTQYF; cdr3_nt: TGTGCCAGCAGCTACACGGACAGGGTGAACACAGATACGCAGTATTTT
clone_size: few; d_call: -; j_call: TRBJ1-4; v_call: TRBV15; cdr3_aa: CATSRDTGEKLFF; cdr3_nt: TGTGCCACCTCCCGTGATACGGGGGAAAAACTGTTTTTT
clone_size: -; d_call: -; j_call: TRBJ2-1; v_call: TRBV19; cdr3_aa: CASSMWRLSSSNEQFF; cdr3_nt: TGTGCCAGTAGTATGTGGAGACTATCAAGCTCCAATGAGCAGTTCTTC
clone_size: few; d_call: -; j_call: TRBJ1-3; v_call: TRBV2; cdr3_aa: CASSESARASGNTIYF; cdr3_nt: TGTGCCAGCAGTGAGTCGGCCAGGGCCTCTGGAAACACCATATATTTT
clone_size: -; d_call: -; j_call: TRBJ1-4; v_call: TRBV6-5; cdr3_aa: CASSYWAGSYEKLFF; cdr3_nt: TGTGCCAGCAGTTACTGGGCAGGGTCTTATGAAAAACTGTTTTTT
clone_size: -; d_call: TRBD2; j_call: TRBJ2-3; v_call: TRBV9; cdr3_aa: CASSVSGAGSGTDTQYF; cdr3_nt: TGTGCCAGCAGCGTATCCGGAGCGGGGTCGGGCACAGATACGCAGTATTTT
clone_size: -; d_call: TRBD2; j_call: TRBJ2-1; v_call: TRBV7-2; cdr3_aa: CASSSGGGSSYNEQFF; cdr3_nt: TGTGCCAGCAGTTCCGGGGGGGGGAGCTCCTACAATGAGCAGTTCTTC
clone_size: once; d_call: -; j_call: TRBJ1-2; v_call: TRBV7-3; cdr3_aa: CASSLNPGSNYGYTF; cdr3_nt: TGTGCCAGCAGCTTAAACCCAGGGTCTAACTATGGCTACACCTTC
clone_size: few; d_call: -; j_call: TRBJ1-1; v_call: TRBV18; cdr3_aa: CASSPAGSTEAFF; cdr3_nt: TGTGCCAGCTCACCGGCCGGGTCTACTGAAGCTTTCTTT
clone_size: -; d_call: TRBD2; j_call: TRBJ2-1; v_call: TRBV11-3; cdr3_aa: CASSLDRTSREFF; cdr3_nt: TGTGCCAGCAGCTTAGACCGGACTAGCAGGGAGTTCTTC
clone_size: -; d_call: TRBD2; j_call: TRBJ2-1; v_call: TRBV30; cdr3_aa: CAWSGLAGVGNEQFF; cdr3_nt: TGTGCCTGGAGTGGACTAGCGGGAGTCGGCAATGAGCAGTTCTTC
clone_size: many; d_call: TRBD1; j_call: TRBJ1-5; v_call: TRBV10-2; cdr3_aa: CASSEAGTANQPQHF; cdr3_nt: TGCGCCAGCAGTGAGGCGGGGACAGCTAATCAGCCCCAGCATTTT
clone_size: -; d_call: TRBD1; j_call: TRBJ1-3; v_call: TRBV7-2; cdr3_aa: CASSFGQGGNTIYF; cdr3_nt: TGTGCCAGCAGCTTCGGACAGGGAGGAAACACCATATATTTT
clone_size: -; d_call: TRBD2; j_call: TRBJ2-1; v_call: TRBV27; cdr3_aa: CASVSGRTTGEQFF; cdr3_nt: TGTGCCAGCGTTAGCGGGAGGACCACGGGGGAGCAGTTCTTC
clone_size: -; d_call: -; j_call: TRBJ2-7; v_call: TRBV19; cdr3_aa: CASSIRPGDYEQYF; cdr3_nt: TGTGCCAGTAGTATTCGCCCAGGGGACTACGAGCAGTACTTC
clone_size: -; d_call: TRBD2; j_call: TRBJ2-3; v_call: TRBV19; cdr3_aa: CASSIVGTSGTADTQYF; cdr3_nt: TGTGCCAGTAGTATAGTGGGGACTAGCGGCACCGCGGATACGCAGTATTTT
clone_size: once; d_call: -; j_call: TRBJ1-4; v_call: TRBV5-4; cdr3_aa: CASSFGGLEREKLFF; cdr3_nt: TGTGCCAGCAGCTTTGGTGGTCTCGAGAGGGAAAAACTGTTTTTT
clone_size: -; d_call: TRBD1; j_call: TRBJ1-6; v_call: TRBV19; cdr3_aa: CASSMGTGNSPLHF; cdr3_nt: TGTGCCAGTAGTATGGGGACAGGGAACTCACCCCTCCACTTT
clone_size: -; d_call: -; j_call: TRBJ2-7; v_call: TRBV20-1; cdr3_aa: CSAREDHEQYF; cdr3_nt: TGCAGTGCTAGAGAAGATCACGAGCAGTACTTC
clone_size: -; d_call: TRBD1; j_call: TRBJ2-6; v_call: TRBV28; cdr3_aa: CASRTGQVRSGANVLTF; cdr3_nt: TGTGCCAGCAGGACGGGACAGGTCCGCTCTGGGGCCAACGTCCTGACTTTC
clone_size: -; d_call: -; j_call: TRBJ1-5; v_call: TRBV6-7; cdr3_aa: CASSYSKDGLGRDNQPQHF; cdr3_nt: TGTGCCAGCAGTTACTCGAAGGACGGACTAGGAAGGGACAATCAGCCCCAGCATTTT
clone_size: -; d_call: -; j_call: TRBJ2-6; v_call: TRBV6-5; cdr3_aa: CASSPPGGANVLTF; cdr3_nt: TGTGCCAGCAGCCCCCCAGGGGGGGCCAACGTCCTGACTTTC
clone_size: -; d_call: -; j_call: TRBJ2-5; v_call: TRBV7-2; cdr3_aa: CASKLITSRETQYF; cdr3_nt: TGTGCCAGCAAGCTTATTACTAGTCGGGAGACCCAGTACTTC
clone_size: -; d_call: -; j_call: TRBJ1-5; v_call: TRBV2; cdr3_aa: CASSEGQSGNQPQHF; cdr3_nt: TGTGCCAGCAGTGAAGGCCAGTCTGGCAATCAGCCCCAGCATTTT
clone_size: -; d_call: TRBD1; j_call: TRBJ1-5; v_call: TRBV28; cdr3_aa: CASSLLTGGRFSNQPQHF; cdr3_nt: TGTGCCAGCAGTTTATTGACAGGGGGAAGGTTCAGCAATCAGCCCCAGCATTTT
clone_size: -; d_call: -; j_call: TRBJ2-7; v_call: TRBV7-3; cdr3_aa: CASSLNRASYEQYF; cdr3_nt: TGTGCCAGCAGCCTCAACAGGGCTTCCTACGAGCAGTACTTC
clone_size: many; d_call: -; j_call: TRBJ1-2; v_call: TRBV6-5; cdr3_aa: CASSHEGNYGYTF; cdr3_nt: TGTGCCAGCAGCCACGAGGGAAACTATGGCTACACCTTC
clone_size: -; d_call: -; j_call: TRBJ1-1; v_call: TRBV6-6; cdr3_aa: CASTEAALRGTEAFF; cdr3_nt: TGTGCCAGCACCGAGGCGGCTCTTAGGGGAACTGAAGCTTTCTTT
clone_size: -; d_call: -; j_call: TRBJ2-1; v_call: TRBV7-2; cdr3_aa: CASSLAGAYNEQFF; cdr3_nt: TGTGCCAGCAGCTTAGCAGGGGCCTACAATGAGCAGTTCTTC
clone_size: -; d_call: -; j_call: TRBJ2-1; v_call: TRBV10-1; cdr3_aa: CASSSDAPPSSYNEQFF; cdr3_nt: TGCGCCAGCAGTTCCGACGCACCCCCTAGCTCCTACAATGAGCAGTTCTTC
clone_size: -; d_call: TRBD1; j_call: TRBJ2-7; v_call: TRBV28; cdr3_aa: CASGAGGFYEQYF; cdr3_nt: TGTGCCAGCGGGGCAGGGGGCTTCTACGAGCAGTACTTC
clone_size: -; d_call: -; j_call: TRBJ2-5; v_call: TRBV29-1; cdr3_aa: CSVDKAGVETQYF; cdr3_nt: TGCAGCGTTGATAAGGCAGGGGTAGAGACCCAGTACTTC
clone_size: -; d_call: TRBD2; j_call: TRBJ2-7; v_call: TRBV7-2; cdr3_aa: CASSLVANSGSVEQYF; cdr3_nt: TGTGCCAGCAGCTTAGTGGCAAATAGCGGGAGTGTAGAGCAGTACTTC
clone_size: -; d_call: TRBD2; j_call: TRBJ2-7; v_call: TRBV7-8; cdr3_aa: CASTQTSAIYEQYF; cdr3_nt: TGTGCCAGCACTCAGACTAGCGCGATCTACGAGCAGTACTTC